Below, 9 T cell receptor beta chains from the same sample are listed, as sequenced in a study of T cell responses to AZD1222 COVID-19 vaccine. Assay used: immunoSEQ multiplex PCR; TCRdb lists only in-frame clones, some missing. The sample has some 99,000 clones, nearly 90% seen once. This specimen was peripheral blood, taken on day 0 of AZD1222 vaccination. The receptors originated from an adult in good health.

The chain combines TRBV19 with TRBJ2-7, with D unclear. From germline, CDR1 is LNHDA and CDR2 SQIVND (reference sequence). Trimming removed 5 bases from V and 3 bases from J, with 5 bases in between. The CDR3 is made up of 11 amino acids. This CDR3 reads CASSQGYEQYF. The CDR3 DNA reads TGTGCCAGTAGTCAAGGCTACGAGCAGTACTTC.

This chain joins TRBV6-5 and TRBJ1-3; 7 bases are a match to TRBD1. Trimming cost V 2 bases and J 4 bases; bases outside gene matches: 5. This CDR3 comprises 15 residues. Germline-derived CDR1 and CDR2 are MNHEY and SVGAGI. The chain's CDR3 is CASSYGTVAGNTIYF. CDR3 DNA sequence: TGTGCCAGCAGTTACGGGACAGTCGCCGGAAACACCATATATTTT.

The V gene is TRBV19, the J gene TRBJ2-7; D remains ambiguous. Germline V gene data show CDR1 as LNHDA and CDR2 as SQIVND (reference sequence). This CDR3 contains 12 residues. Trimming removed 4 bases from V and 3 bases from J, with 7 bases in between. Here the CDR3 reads CASSNMYYEQYF. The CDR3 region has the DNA TGTGCCAGTAGTAACATGTACTACGAGCAGTACTTC.

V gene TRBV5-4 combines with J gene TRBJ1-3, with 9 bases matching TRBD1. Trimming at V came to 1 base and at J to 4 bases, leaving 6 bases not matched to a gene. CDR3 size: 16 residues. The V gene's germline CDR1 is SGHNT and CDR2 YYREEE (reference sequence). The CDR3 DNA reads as TGTGCCAGCAGCTTGAGGACAGGGGCCGGGGGAAACACCATATATTTT. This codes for CASSLRTGAGGNTIYF.

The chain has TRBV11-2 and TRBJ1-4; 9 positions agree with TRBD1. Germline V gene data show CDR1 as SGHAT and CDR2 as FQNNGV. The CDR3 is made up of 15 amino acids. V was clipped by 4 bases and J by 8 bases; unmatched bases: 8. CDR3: CASSSPGTGLEKLFF. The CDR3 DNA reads TGTGCCAGCAGCTCCCCCGGGACAGGGCTGGAAAAACTGTTTTTT.

The CDR3 here is CASSVEVGTRTGELFF. In DNA form, the CDR3 reads TGTGCCAGCAGCGTAGAAGTTGGGACTCGCACCGGGGAGCTGTTTTTT. The chain combines TRBV9 with TRBJ2-2; the D gene is possibly TRBD2 (6 bases). Between the trimmed V and J ends, which lost 0 bases and 4 bases, there was a span of 13 bases. CDR1 is SGDLS, CDR2 YYNGEE, per germline. The CDR3 has 16 amino acids.

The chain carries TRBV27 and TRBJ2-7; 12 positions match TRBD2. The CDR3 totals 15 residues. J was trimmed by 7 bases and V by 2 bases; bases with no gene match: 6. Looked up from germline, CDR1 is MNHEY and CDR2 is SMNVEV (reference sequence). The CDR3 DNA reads TGTGCCAGCAGTTTACTAGCGGGAGGGCCGAGGGAGCAGTACGTC. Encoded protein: CASSLLAGGPREQYV.

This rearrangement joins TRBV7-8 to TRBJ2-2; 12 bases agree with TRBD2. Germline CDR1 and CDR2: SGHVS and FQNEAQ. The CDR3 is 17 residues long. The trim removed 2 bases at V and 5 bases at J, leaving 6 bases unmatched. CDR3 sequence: CASSLPLAGGQTGELFF. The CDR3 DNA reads TGTGCCAGCAGCTTACCCCTAGCGGGAGGGCAGACCGGGGAGCTGTTTTTT.

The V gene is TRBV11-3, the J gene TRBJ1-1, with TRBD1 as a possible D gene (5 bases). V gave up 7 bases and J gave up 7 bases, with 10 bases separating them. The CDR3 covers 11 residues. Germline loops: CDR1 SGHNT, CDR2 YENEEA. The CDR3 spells CASTLGGEAFF. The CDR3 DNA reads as TGTGCCAGCACCTTGGGGGGTGAAGCTTTCTTT.